Shown below are 21 T cell receptor beta chains from a single sample sequenced in a study of cytomegalovirus exposure and HLA in healthy donors. Primers for the PCR totalled 60 Vbeta and 13 Jbeta. Profiling relied on immunoSEQ multiplex PCR, and the TCRdb table lists in-frame clones only, not all of them. The data hold hundreds of thousands of clones, with over 60% observed a single time. Source material: PBMCs. The receptors stem from a male donor in good health and CMV-seronegative.

This clone has a single count. The V call is TRBV6-6, the J call TRBJ2-5; 7 bases align to TRBD1. With 4 bases clipped from V and 3 bases from J, the junction kept 5 bases outside the gene matches. CDR1 and CDR2 (germline): MNHNY, SVGAGI (reference sequence). The CDR3 is made up of 14 amino acids. For the CDR3, the DNA is TGTGCCAGCAGTTGGGCCGGGACAGAAGAGACCCAGTACTTC. Its translation is CASSWAGTEETQYF.

V is TRBV6-5 and J is TRBJ1-2, with a possible D match to TRBD1 (5 bases). Trimming left V 8 bases short and J 2 bases short, with 9 bases between. In germline, CDR1 is MNHEY, CDR2 SVGAGI. The CDR3 is 12 residues long. The CDR3: CASLGPNYGYTF. CDR3 in DNA: TGTGCCAGCCTGGGGCCGAACTATGGCTACACCTTC.

The CDR3 sequence: CASSLGPTGTYGYTF. In DNA, the CDR3 is TGTGCCAGCAGCTTAGGCCCGACAGGGACTTATGGCTACACCTTC. The rearrangement joins TRBV7-2 to TRBJ1-2; TRBD1 agrees at 7 bases. Germline V gene sequence: CDR1 SGHTA, CDR2 FQGNSA. The CDR3 has 15 amino acids. With V trimmed by 1 base and J by 5 bases, 7 bases remained unmatched.

The table lists this clone with a few counts. This chain connects TRBV21-1 to TRBJ2-2; the table's D call of TRBD1 was not tested on the DNA. TRBV21-1 is classified as a pseudogene. This CDR3 contains 18 residues. The CDR3 reads CASSKAQGTYYGPGELFF. The CDR3 region has the DNA TGTGCCAGCAGCAAAGCACAGGGGACATATTACGGGCCCGGGGAGCTGTTTTTT.

The chain combines TRBV7-9 with TRBJ1-2; no definite D call. Germline CDR1 is SEHNR and CDR2 is FQNEAQ (reference sequence). The CDR3 loop spans 15 amino acids. The germline V and J ends were trimmed by 2 bases and 0 bases, with 10 bases remaining between them. The CDR3 sequence is CASSLREGPNYGYTF. DNA for the CDR3: TGTGCCAGCAGCTTAAGAGAGGGTCCTAACTATGGCTACACCTTC.

Concerning this clone itself: At one end, the junction sequence differs from germline, possibly due to a read error. This chain uses TRBV7-7 with TRBJ2-3; the match to TRBD1 covers 10 bases. The CDR3 runs to 17 residues. CDR1 is SSHAT, CDR2 FNYEAQ, per germline (reference sequence). CDR3 nucleotide sequence: TGTGCTAGCAGCTTAGGAGGTGGGACAGGGGTTGAAGATACGCAGTATTTT. Translation gives CASSLGGGTGVEDTQYF.

CDR3 sequence reads: CASRPTGGFTDTQYF. The CDR3, as DNA: TGTGCCAGTAGGCCCACAGGGGGTTTCACAGATACGCAGTATTTT. The chain carries TRBV19 and TRBJ2-3, with TRBD1 matching over 8 bases. Germline CDR1 is LNHDA and CDR2 is SQIVND (reference sequence). The CDR3 covers 15 residues. V lost 6 bases, J lost 2 bases, and 7 bases stayed unmatched.

The V call is TRBV6-1, the J call TRBJ1-2, with 10 nucleotides matching TRBD1. Looked up from germline, CDR1 is MNHNS and CDR2 is SASEGT. J gave up 5 bases and V 7 bases, and 7 bases lay outside the gene matches. The CDR3 extends over 14 amino acids. This chain's CDR3 is CASTLDRGVYGYTF. In DNA, the CDR3 is TGTGCCAGCACTTTGGACAGGGGGGTATATGGCTACACCTTC.

This clone was seen just once. This CDR3 is also generated by other DNA sequences in the sample. The CDR3 coding sequence is TGTGCCAGTAGTATAGGAAGGGGCACTGAAGCTTTCTTT. Its translation: CASSIGRGTEAFF. The chain carries TRBV19 and TRBJ1-1; D is perhaps TRBD1 (5 bases). The CDR3 runs 13 residues. Trimming removed 1 base at V and 4 bases at J, with 7 bases between. CDR1 and CDR2 from the germline V gene are LNHDA and SQIVND (reference sequence).

The sample holds a few counts of this clone. This chain uses TRBV6-6 with TRBJ2-5, with D perhaps matching TRBD2 (5 bases). The germline V gene has CDR1 MNHNY and CDR2 SVGAGI (reference sequence). This CDR3 region has 13 residues. With 6 bases removed from V and 4 bases from J, the gap between germline ends came to 12 bases. The CDR3, as DNA: TGTGCCAGCAGCGTGAGGGTAGGAGAGACCCAGTACTTC. Its translation is CASSVRVGETQYF.

The chain links TRBV28 to TRBJ2-3, with 12 nucleotides matching TRBD2. The junction had 4 bases not matched to a gene; V was cut back by 5 bases and J by 1 base. This CDR3 spans 16 amino acids. Per germline, CDR1 MDHEN and CDR2 SYDVKM. The CDR3 coding sequence is TGTGCCAGCAGTACCGGACTAGCGGGGCGCACAGATACGCAGTATTTT. Amino acids: CASSTGLAGRTDTQYF.

The chain links TRBV5-6 to TRBJ2-7; D remains unclear. The CDR3 length is 13 residues. Trimming left V 4 bases short and J 5 bases short, with 13 bases between. Germline lookup yields CDR1 SGHDT and CDR2 YYEEEE. CDR3 nucleotides: TGTGCCAGCAGCGGTCTCGGAGTCCACGAGCAGTACTTC. This codes for CASSGLGVHEQYF.

The chain has TRBV2 and TRBJ2-3; 10 positions agree with TRBD2. V lost 10 bases to trimming and J lost 5 bases; unmatched junction nucleotides: 9. Looked up from germline, CDR1 is SNHLY and CDR2 is FYNNEI. This CDR3 has 14 residues. The CDR3 reads CATQAGGPQDTQYF. The CDR3 coding sequence is TGTGCCACCCAAGCGGGGGGGCCACAAGATACGCAGTATTTT.

The chain recombines TRBV4-3 with TRBJ2-2; 9 nucleotides match TRBD2. V lost 0 bases and J lost 4; bases outside the gene matches: 3. Germline values: CDR1 LGHNA, CDR2 YSLEER. There are 16 residues in the CDR3. In DNA form, the CDR3 reads TGCGCCAGCAGCCAAGATGGGACTAGCTTCACCGGGGAGCTGTTTTTT. Translation gives CASSQDGTSFTGELFF.

This clone was counted once. The chain combines TRBV5-6 with TRBJ2-7; TRBD1 might be the D (6 bases). The V end lost 4 bases, the J end lost 2 bases, and 13 bases lay between the germline ends. Germline values: CDR1 SGHDT, CDR2 YYEEEE. This CDR3 contains 14 residues. The CDR3 loop is CASSPAGTPYEQYF. CDR3 coding DNA: TGTGCCAGCAGCCCGGCCGGGACACCCTACGAGCAGTACTTC.

The J gene is TRBJ1-2, the V gene TRBV21-1; the table's D call, TRBD1, has no DNA check behind it. TRBV21-1 is reported as a pseudogene. The CDR3 has 19 residues. In nucleotides, the CDR3 is TGTGCCAGCAGCAAACCACCCGGGACAGGGAGGACTATTAACTATGGCTACACCTTC. Protein sequence: CASSKPPGTGRTINYGYTF.

V gene TRBV5-1 combines with J gene TRBJ2-7; D is ambiguous. The V end lost 6 bases, the J end lost 2 bases, and 9 bases lay between the germline ends. Germline lookup yields CDR1 SGHRS and CDR2 YFSETQ. This CDR3 is 12 amino acids long. The CDR3 region has the DNA TGCGCCAGCACTGGCAGTACCTACGAGCAGTACTTC. Protein sequence: CASTGSTYEQYF.

This rearrangement joins TRBV30 to TRBJ2-7, with 7 bases aligning to TRBD1. Per the germline V gene, CDR1 is GTSNPN and CDR2 is SVGIG (reference sequence). The CDR3 loop spans 13 amino acids. J was trimmed by 0 bases and V by 3 bases; bases with no gene match: 2. The CDR3 protein is CAWRRDSSYEQYF. In DNA, the CDR3 is TGTGCCTGGAGGAGGGACAGCTCCTACGAGCAGTACTTC.

In the case of this clone: This is likely a read error, given that the CDR3 carries no conserved phenylalanine or tryptophan at its end. The CDR3 bases are TGTGCCAGCAGCTCCCAATGGGACACTGAAGCTTTCCTT. Translated: CASSSQWDTEAFL. This sequence joins TRBV7-3 and TRBJ1-1; D gene uncertain. This CDR3 comprises 13 residues. V was cut by 4 bases and J by 3 bases, with 9 bases left in between. Germline V gene lookup returns CDR1 SGHTA and CDR2 FQGTGA.

CDR3 residues: CSVERRNTEAFF. In nucleotides, the CDR3 is TGCAGCGTTGAACGGAGGAACACTGAAGCTTTCTTT. The chain links TRBV29-1 to TRBJ1-1; D gene unclear. Trimming took off 2 bases at V and 1 base at J, with 5 bases between the two ends. Germline-derived CDR1 and CDR2 are SQVTM and ANQGSEA. The CDR3 has 12 residues.

The genes are TRBV27 and TRBJ2-3; 7 bases map to TRBD2. Germline V CDR1 and CDR2: MNHEY, SMNVEV (reference sequence). This CDR3 comprises 15 residues. V lost 5 bases, J lost 1 base, and 6 bases stayed unmatched. The CDR3 here is CASSPPGRGTDTQYF. In DNA, the CDR3 is TGTGCCAGCAGTCCCCCGGGGAGGGGCACAGATACGCAGTATTTT.